This T cell receptor (beta chain) is drawn from a study of blood T cell repertoires in COVID-19. Study-wide background: There were acute and convalescent COVID-19 samples, and they came from the United States, Italy and Spain. The cDNA or gDNA used as material had been derived from T cells, B-cell-depleted T cells, or PBMCs.

This CDR3 has 11 residues. Germline assignment: CDR1 DFQATT and CDR2 SNEGSKA (reference sequence). The table came from immunoSEQ multiplex PCR; TCRdb's copy has only in-frame clones and leaves some out. The sample includes some 190,000 clones, about 70% seen only once; the top ten take roughly 8.6%. The source material was peripheral blood. The rearrangement uses TRBV20-1 and TRBJ1-2, with TRBD1 matching over 8 bases. This receptor was identified in a woman in her 50s with active or convalescent COVID-19. The CDR3 DNA reads TGCAGCTCCAGGGGGCGTTATGGCTACACCTTC. Protein: CSSRGRYGYTF.